This entry lists 32 T cell receptor beta chains sequenced from one sample in a study of cytomegalovirus exposure and HLA in healthy donors. 13 Jbeta primers and 60 Vbeta primers were used for the PCR. The assay was immunoSEQ multiplex PCR, and TCRdb's table has in-frame clones only and misses some. The sample contains around 150,000 clones, approximately 86% of which appear only once. The sample was PBMCs. These TCRs come from a woman aged 18-29 years in good health and CMV-seronegative.

To note about this clone: In the same sample, other DNA sequences code for this CDR3. The gene calls are TRBV6-5 and TRBJ1-1, with 7 bases lining up with TRBD1. The CDR3 contains 15 residues. Looked up from germline, CDR1 is MNHEY and CDR2 is SVGAGI. The J segment lost 5 bases and the V segment lost 2 bases, leaving 8 bases of the junction unmatched. The CDR3 here is CASSYSGQGDTEAFF. The CDR3 coding sequence is TGTGCCAGCAGTTACAGTGGGCAGGGGGATACTGAAGCTTTCTTT.

The rearrangement joins TRBV7-7 to TRBJ2-2; D may be TRBD2 (5 bases). V lost 2 bases and J lost 5, with 6 bases in between. The CDR3 has 13 residues. Per germline, CDR1 SSHAT and CDR2 FNYEAQ (reference sequence). Here the CDR3 reads CASSLSGTGELFF. CDR3 DNA: TGTGCCAGCAGCTTATCGGGAACCGGGGAGCTGTTTTTT.

V usage is TRBV2 and J usage is TRBJ1-3, with D hard to call. The CDR3 extends over 16 amino acids. Per germline, CDR1 SNHLY and CDR2 FYNNEI. V shed 6 bases and J shed 0 bases, with 15 bases lying between them. In DNA form, the CDR3 reads TGTGCCAGCAGGAACCGACTGCGGATCTCTGGAAACACCATATATTTT. Protein product: CASRNRLRISGNTIYF. Supplemented by reference TRBV2 and TRBJ1-3, the full variable domain reads EPEVTQTPSHQVTQMGQEVILRCVPISNHLYFYWYRQILGQKVEFLVSFYNNEISEKSEIFDDQFSVERPDGSNFTLKIRSTKLEDSAMYFCASRNRLRISGNTIYFGEGSWLTVV.

The rearrangement links TRBV11-2 to TRBJ1-6, with a weak D call TRBD1 (5 bases). This CDR3 region has 12 residues. CDR1 is SGHAT and CDR2 is FQNNGV in the germline V gene. V lost 3 bases to trimming and J lost 13 bases, with 10 bases between them. For the CDR3, the DNA is TGTGCCAGCAGCTTCCACAGGATGCCCCTCCACTTT. This codes for CASSFHRMPLHF.

The rearrangement links TRBV30 to TRBJ1-2; possible D gene TRBD1, 6 bases. V lost 0 bases to trimming and J lost 4 bases, with 18 bases between them. The germline V gene encodes CDR1 GTSNPN and CDR2 SVGIG (reference sequence). The CDR3 length is 16 residues. DNA for the CDR3: TGTGCCTGGAGTGTAAACAGGGAAATTTTGCGCTATGGCTACACCTTC. This sequence encodes CAWSVNREILRYGYTF.

The chain is built from TRBV11-1 and TRBJ2-2; 10 bases line up with TRBD1. Losses at the gene ends were 5 bases for V and 7 bases for J; bases not matched to a gene: 4. The CDR3 is 14 amino acids. Germline CDR1 and CDR2: SGHAT and FQDESV (reference sequence). The CDR3 sequence: CASSRTGGIGELFF. The CDR3 region has the DNA TGTGCCAGCAGCCGGACAGGGGGAATCGGGGAGCTGTTTTTT.

The chain employs TRBV5-1 and TRBJ2-2; 9 bases line up with TRBD2. The J segment lost 6 bases and the V segment lost 1 base, leaving 7 bases of the junction unmatched. CDR1 and CDR2 from the germline V gene are SGHRS and YFSETQ. CDR3 length: 16 amino acids. The CDR3 loop is CASSLLAGPRPGELFF. The DNA for the CDR3 is TGCGCCAGCAGCTTGCTAGCGGGACCACGTCCCGGGGAGCTGTTTTTT.

The sample holds one count of this clone. The chain couples TRBV5-4 to TRBJ2-5, with a tentative D call TRBD2 (6 bases). The V and J ends lost 4 bases and 0 bases respectively, with 19 bases between them. This CDR3 has 17 residues. The germline V gene has CDR1 SGHNT and CDR2 YYREEE (reference sequence). The chain's CDR3 is CASSRIGSGPYQETQYF. CDR3 bases: TGTGCCAGCAGCCGAATAGGAAGCGGGCCTTACCAAGAGACCCAGTACTTC.

The rearrangement uses TRBV5-4 and TRBJ2-7; 9 nucleotides agree with TRBD2. CDR1 is SGHNT, CDR2 YYREEE, per germline (reference sequence). The CDR3 is 16 amino acids. V was clipped by 4 bases and J by 7 bases; unmatched bases: 15. The chain's CDR3 is CASSPLAGVDIKEQYF. The CDR3, as DNA: TGTGCCAGCAGCCCGTTAGCGGGAGTGGATATTAAGGAGCAGTACTTC.

The gene calls are TRBV10-3 and TRBJ1-4; the D gene is possibly TRBD1 (5 bases). Germline CDR1 reads ENHRY; CDR2 reads SYGVKD. V was clipped by 11 bases and J by 0 bases, with 10 bases between them. CDR3 size: 13 residues. This CDR3 reads CASTASTNEKLFF. CDR3 coding DNA: TGTGCCTCGACAGCTTCAACTAATGAAAAACTGTTTTTT.

This clone was counted a single time. This chain joins TRBV19 and TRBJ1-2, with TRBD1 matching over 10 bases. Germline assignment: CDR1 LNHDA and CDR2 SQIVND (reference sequence). The CDR3 has 14 amino acids. The ends lost 3 bases at V and 5 bases at J; junction bases unmatched: 3. CDR3 region: CASSIDRGQYGYTF. The CDR3 DNA sequence: TGTGCCAGTAGTATTGACAGGGGGCAATATGGCTACACCTTC.

The V gene is TRBV5-1, the J gene TRBJ1-4, with D uncertain. CDR3 length equals 15 residues. Deletions cut 3 bases from V and 3 bases from J, with 12 bases between. Germline V CDR1 and CDR2: SGHRS, YFSETQ. CDR3 loop: CASSSETLPNEKLFF. Written as DNA, the CDR3 is TGCGCCAGCAGCTCCGAAACTCTACCTAATGAAAAACTGTTTTTT.

The V gene is TRBV5-1, the J gene TRBJ1-2, with 8 bases that match TRBD1. The germline V gene has CDR1 SGHRS and CDR2 YFSETQ. The CDR3 contains 12 residues. Trimming removed 4 bases from V and 6 bases from J; junction bases left unmatched: 2. The CDR3 DNA is TGCGCCAGCAGCACGGACAGGGATGGCTACACCTTC. This codes for CASSTDRDGYTF.

V gene TRBV30 combines with J gene TRBJ1-4, with D possibly matching TRBD1 (5 bases). The CDR3 sequence is 16 residues long. V was pared by 1 base and J by 4 bases, with 16 bases between. CDR1 is GTSNPN, CDR2 SVGIG, per germline (reference sequence). The CDR3 coding sequence is TGTGCCTGGAGTGCCCCCGGAGGGGTGGGTAATGAAAAACTGTTTTTT. Amino acid sequence: CAWSAPGGVGNEKLFF.

CDR3 in DNA: TGTGCCAGCAGTGGGGGGGACAGGAATGACTTTTTGAGCTACGAGCAGTACTTC. Protein product: CASSGGDRNDFLSYEQYF. The chain is built from TRBV27 and TRBJ2-7, with D perhaps TRBD1 (8 bases). Deletions cut 5 bases from V and 3 bases from J, with 26 bases between. The CDR3 has 18 residues. Germline V gene sequence: CDR1 MNHEY, CDR2 SMNVEV (reference sequence).

The chain has TRBV10-3 and TRBJ2-5, with no clear D. The V end was cut by 1 base, the J end by 3 bases, with 9 bases between. The CDR3 spans 14 residues. Germline lookup yields CDR1 ENHRY and CDR2 SYGVKD. This CDR3 is CAISEYTDEETQYF. CDR3 DNA sequence: TGTGCCATCAGTGAGTATACAGACGAAGAGACCCAGTACTTC.

The chain uses TRBV4-1 and TRBJ2-7; a weak D match, TRBD2 (6 bases). Germline V lookup: CDR1 MGHRA, CDR2 YSYEKL. The CDR3 totals 15 residues. Trimming took 3 bases from V and 2 from J, leaving 14 bases between them. CDR3 sequence reads: CASSHYGRGAYEQYF. CDR3 nucleotides: TGCGCCAGCAGCCATTACGGGAGAGGGGCCTACGAGCAGTACTTC.

V and J are TRBV29-1 and TRBJ2-3; 7 nucleotides line up with TRBD2. Germline values: CDR1 SQVTM, CDR2 ANQGSEA. The CDR3 is 14 amino acids. The trim removed 5 bases at V and 5 bases at J, leaving 10 bases unmatched. The CDR3 reads CSVYGLAVEDTQYF. The CDR3, as DNA: TGCAGCGTTTATGGCCTAGCGGTCGAAGATACGCAGTATTTT.

In the case of this clone: Other DNA sequences of this sample code for an identical CDR3. The chain recombines TRBV30 with TRBJ1-2; D is uncertain. This CDR3 contains 11 residues. Germline-derived CDR1 and CDR2 are GTSNPN and SVGIG (reference sequence). The V gene lost 3 bases and the J gene lost 7 bases, with 9 bases spanning the gap. CDR3 nucleotides: TGTGCCTGGAGCTGGGGAGGTGGCTACACCTTC. Its translation is CAWSWGGGYTF.

The chain combines TRBV28 with TRBJ1-2; TRBD1 is a possible D gene (6 bases). The CDR3 extends over 18 amino acids. Trimming shortened V by 7 bases and J by 4 bases, and 28 bases separated the two germline ends. The germline gives CDR1 MDHEN, CDR2 SYDVKM. CDR3 region: CASTTIGSDSAFVYGYTF. In nucleotides, the CDR3 is TGTGCCAGCACCACCATTGGGTCGGACAGTGCTTTTGTCTATGGCTACACCTTC.

In DNA form, the CDR3 reads TGCGCCAGCAGCTTGGACGGGGGGTCCTACGAGCAGTACTTC. It encodes CASSLDGGSYEQYF. The chain joins TRBV5-1 to TRBJ2-7; 7 bases are shared with TRBD2. This CDR3 comprises 14 residues. Trimming at V came to 0 bases and at J to 1 base, leaving 1 base not matched to a gene. CDR1 SGHRS and CDR2 YFSETQ come from the germline V gene.

This chain links TRBV4-1 with TRBJ1-5, with 7 nucleotides matching TRBD1. The germline V gene encodes CDR1 MGHRA and CDR2 YSYEKL. The V segment lost 0 bases and the J segment 4 bases; nucleotides outside the gene matches: 3. This CDR3 is 15 amino acids long. The CDR3 DNA follows: TGCGCCAGCAGCCAAGAAGGGACAGTTAATCAGCCCCAGCATTTT. This codes for CASSQEGTVNQPQHF.

The V gene is TRBV6-1, the J gene TRBJ1-2; 8 bases match TRBD1. Trimming removed 4 bases from V and 1 base from J; junction bases left unmatched: 11. The V gene's germline CDR1 is MNHNS and CDR2 SASEGT. The CDR3 runs 17 residues. CDR3 bases: TGTGCCAGCAGTGGGGAGGTCGGGACAGGCTTTAACTATGGCTACACCTTC. Translated: CASSGEVGTGFNYGYTF.

This chain joins TRBV11-1 and TRBJ2-5; TRBD2 matches at 8 bases. Germline CDR1 is SGHAT and CDR2 is FQDESV (reference sequence). V lost 5 bases, J lost 1 base, and 9 bases stayed unmatched. There are 16 residues in the CDR3. The DNA for the CDR3 is TGTGCCAGCAGCGCGCTTGGCGGGGGGCTCCAAGAGACCCAGTACTTC. Its translation is CASSALGGGLQETQYF.

The chain combines TRBV28 with TRBJ2-6, with D perhaps matching TRBD2 (5 bases). The CDR3 is 17 amino acids. The germline CDR1 and CDR2 sequences are MDHEN and SYDVKM. Trimming took off 4 bases at V and 3 bases at J, with 16 bases between the two ends. The CDR3, as DNA: TGTGCCAGCAGTTCCCCGTGGACTGTTCTTGGGGCCAACGTCCTGACTTTC. Translation gives CASSSPWTVLGANVLTF.

The J gene is TRBJ2-1, the V gene TRBV10-3, with TRBD1 identical over 10 bases. The CDR3 has 11 amino acids. Trimming took 6 bases from V and 15 from J; bases not matched to a gene: 5. Germline CDR1 ENHRY, CDR2 SYGVKD. CDR3 nucleotides: TGTGCCATCAGGGACAGGGGGAAGTTGTTCTTC. The encoded protein is CAIRDRGKLFF.

To note about this clone: Other DNA sequences in this sample translate to the same CDR3. This chain uses TRBV7-9 with TRBJ2-3; D is ambiguous. Germline loops: CDR1 SEHNR, CDR2 FQNEAQ (reference sequence). CDR3 length: 15 residues. The V and J ends lost 1 base and 2 bases respectively, with 10 bases between them. As DNA, the CDR3 is TGTGCCAGCAGCTTAGGGCAGTCCCCCACAGATACGCAGTATTTT. Its protein is CASSLGQSPTDTQYF.

This chain connects TRBV19 to TRBJ1-3; 7 nucleotides agree with TRBD1. The CDR3 is 16 amino acids. V trimming: 6 bases; J trimming: 2 bases; junction bases outside the gene matches: 10. The germline gives CDR1 LNHDA, CDR2 SQIVND (reference sequence). CDR3 amino acids: CASSRRQGETGNTIYF. The CDR3 DNA sequence: TGTGCCAGTAGCCGGAGGCAGGGGGAGACTGGAAACACCATATATTTT.

There are a few counts of this clone. V usage is TRBV6-1 and J usage is TRBJ1-5; no reliable D call. Deletions cut 10 bases from V and 2 bases from J, with 9 bases between. Germline CDR1 MNHNS, CDR2 SASEGT. This CDR3 spans 12 amino acids. The DNA for the CDR3 is TGTGCCACCTCCTTAGGCAATCAGCCCCAGCATTTT. It translates to CATSLGNQPQHF.

This clone was found once. For the CDR3, the DNA is TGTGCCAGCAGTTTATCATACGGCGGAAAAAAGGAGCCCCAGCATTTT. This gives the protein CASSLSYGGKKEPQHF. The rearrangement uses TRBV28 and TRBJ1-5; D gene unclear. Trimming removed 1 base at V and 8 bases at J, with 18 bases between. Germline V lookup: CDR1 MDHEN, CDR2 SYDVKM. This CDR3 region has 16 residues.

This clone came up once. V is TRBV7-9 and J is TRBJ2-7; D is perhaps TRBD1 (6 bases). The germline CDR1 and CDR2 sequences are SEHNR and FQNEAQ (reference sequence). This CDR3 contains 14 residues. V was clipped by 4 bases and J by 5 bases, with 15 bases between them. The CDR3 sequence: CASSSSTGSHEQYF. For the CDR3, the DNA is TGTGCCAGCAGCTCTTCAACAGGGAGCCACGAGCAGTACTTC.

The chain couples TRBV4-1 to TRBJ1-2; D not resolved. The germline V gene has CDR1 MGHRA and CDR2 YSYEKL. The CDR3 length is 17 residues. V shed 1 base and J shed 4 bases, with 19 bases lying between them. CDR3: CASSQGRATGRPYGYTF. Written as DNA, the CDR3 is TGCGCCAGCAGCCAAGGACGGGCGACGGGGAGACCCTATGGCTACACCTTC.